A single sample is the source of the 31 T cell receptor beta chains below, sequenced in a study of shared clonotypes between healthy human individuals. Only in-frame clones appear in the TCRdb table, and some are missing; sequencing was by immunoSEQ multiplex PCR. Among roughly 2,000,000 clones listed, 93% were seen once. Cells designated naive CD8 were CD45RO-negative and were positively selected for CCR7, with terminally differentiated effector memory CD45RA+ cells excluded. The sequenced sample was naive CD8+ T cells from PBMCs. The receptors come from a man aged 18-30 years in good health. Some clones in this sample may be carry-over from other donors' samples.

The chain recombines TRBV27 with TRBJ2-2; possibly TRBD1 for D (6 bases). Germline assignment: CDR1 MNHEY and CDR2 SMNVEV (reference sequence). The length of the CDR3 is 13 residues. The V gene lost 6 bases and the J gene lost 6 bases, with 11 bases spanning the gap. The CDR3 DNA is TGTGCCAGCAGACCCAGGGGCGCCGGGGAGCTGTTTTTT. Its protein is CASRPRGAGELFF.

The CDR3 region has the DNA TGTGCCTGGAGTGTGGGACTAGCGCCTCCCGGGTCAGATACGCAGTATTTT. Translated, it gives CAWSVGLAPPGSDTQYF. This chain joins TRBV30 and TRBJ2-3; 10 positions match TRBD2. From germline, CDR1 is GTSNPN and CDR2 SVGIG (reference sequence). This CDR3 is built from 17 residues. Trimming cost V 0 bases and J 4 bases; bases outside gene matches: 10.

This sequence joins TRBV19 and TRBJ1-2, with D possibly TRBD1 on 5 matching bases. Trimming shortened V by 5 bases and J by 3 bases, and 25 bases separated the two germline ends. In germline, CDR1 is LNHDA, CDR2 SQIVND (reference sequence). The length of the CDR3 is 18 residues. The CDR3 bases are TGTGCCAGTAGTCCAGAAAGCGGGACTCCTTGGGGTGACTATGGCTACACCTTC. It yields the protein CASSPESGTPWGDYGYTF.

V usage is TRBV27 and J usage is TRBJ2-7; maybe TRBD2 (6 bases). V was clipped by 2 bases and J by 5 bases, with 19 bases between them. The germline gives CDR1 MNHEY, CDR2 SMNVEV (reference sequence). The CDR3 runs to 16 residues. The chain's CDR3 is CASSLPPGAGFHEQYF. The CDR3 DNA follows: TGTGCCAGCAGTTTACCCCCCGGAGCGGGCTTCCACGAGCAGTACTTC.

This clone was counted once. V is TRBV27 and J is TRBJ2-5; 7 nucleotides agree with TRBD1. The CDR3 is made up of 16 amino acids. Per the germline V gene, CDR1 is MNHEY and CDR2 is SMNVEV (reference sequence). Trimming cost V 5 bases and J 0 bases; bases outside gene matches: 9. Here the CDR3 reads CASSTLTGEHQETQYF. The DNA for the CDR3 is TGTGCCAGCAGTACGTTAACAGGGGAACACCAAGAGACCCAGTACTTC.

This chain connects TRBV19 to TRBJ1-5; unclear D gene. The germline V and J ends were trimmed by 1 base and 2 bases, with 12 bases remaining between them. Germline V lookup: CDR1 LNHDA, CDR2 SQIVND (reference sequence). This CDR3 spans 16 amino acids. The CDR3 here is CASSIASQYGNQPQHF. The DNA for the CDR3 is TGTGCCAGTAGTATAGCGTCCCAGTATGGCAATCAGCCCCAGCATTTT.

J is TRBJ2-7 and V is TRBV7-9; 9 nucleotides match TRBD1. The germline V gene has CDR1 SEHNR and CDR2 FQNEAQ (reference sequence). V shed 5 bases and J 3 bases; nucleotides not matched to a gene: 5. The CDR3 has 14 residues. DNA for the CDR3: TGTGCCAGCAGCCAAACGGGACAGGGCTACGAGCAGTACTTC. This translates into CASSQTGQGYEQYF. Full variable domain (missing parts from reference TRBV7-9 and TRBJ2-7): DTGVSQNPRHKITKRGQNVTFRCDPISEHNRLYWYRQTLGQGPEFLTYFQNEAQLEKSRLLSDRFSAERPKGSFSTLEIQRTEQGDSAMYLCASSQTGQGYEQYFGPGTRLTVT.

CDR3 protein: CASSPIGDRKNYNEQFF. The CDR3 bases are TGCGCCAGCAGCCCTATCGGGGACAGGAAAAATTACAATGAGCAGTTCTTC. The chain couples TRBV4-1 to TRBJ2-1; 8 positions match TRBD1. V trimming: 4 bases; J trimming: 4 bases; junction bases outside the gene matches: 12. CDR3 size: 17 residues. Germline V gene lookup returns CDR1 MGHRA and CDR2 YSYEKL.

The rearrangement joins TRBV4-3 to TRBJ2-1; TRBD2 aligns across 12 bases. Trimming cost V 4 bases and J 2 bases; bases outside gene matches: 3. CDR3 size: 16 residues. CDR1 LGHNA and CDR2 YSLEER come from the germline V gene. The chain's CDR3 is CASSPRTSGTYNEQFF. DNA of the CDR3: TGCGCCAGCAGCCCAAGGACTAGCGGGACCTACAATGAGCAGTTCTTC.

The chain has TRBV14 and TRBJ2-7; maybe TRBD1 (6 bases). V was clipped by 2 bases and J by 0 bases, with 11 bases between them. This CDR3 is 15 amino acids long. Germline CDR1 and CDR2: SGHDN and FVKESK. CDR3 DNA sequence: TGTGCCAGCAGCCAATGGACAGCCTCCTCCTACGAGCAGTACTTC. Residues: CASSQWTASSYEQYF.

This clone was found once. The genes are TRBV28 and TRBJ1-1; D gene ambiguous. The CDR3 is made up of 16 amino acids. The V gene lost 3 bases and the J gene lost 8 bases, with 22 bases spanning the gap. Germline V CDR1 and CDR2: MDHEN, SYDVKM. CDR3 residues: CASSFPARKTEPEAFF. The CDR3 DNA reads TGTGCCAGCAGTTTTCCCGCCCGGAAGACTGAACCCGAAGCTTTCTTT.

This clone was seen a single time. The chain links TRBV12-5 to TRBJ2-1; the D call may be TRBD1 or TRBD2 (7 bases each). The ends were cut back, 7 bases at V and 7 bases at J, with 11 bases in the middle. The germline V gene encodes CDR1 LGHNT and CDR2 FRNRAP. CDR3 length equals 12 residues. The DNA for the CDR3 is TGTGCTAGTGCAGGGGGGGCGAATGAGCAGTTCTTC. It translates to CASAGGANEQFF.

V is TRBV9 and J is TRBJ2-2; 7 bases agree with TRBD2. Trimming cost V 5 bases and J 5 bases; bases outside gene matches: 3. The CDR3 length is 13 residues. Germline V gene sequence: CDR1 SGDLS, CDR2 YYNGEE. The CDR3 sequence is CASSDSGTGELFF. The CDR3 nucleotides read TGTGCCAGCAGTGATAGCGGGACCGGGGAGCTGTTTTTT.

V is TRBV28 and J is TRBJ2-3; 11 bases are a match to TRBD2. V lost 5 bases, J lost 0 bases, and 7 bases stayed unmatched. The CDR3 is 17 amino acids. The germline gives CDR1 MDHEN, CDR2 SYDVKM. CDR3 sequence: CASSRPGLAVSTDTQYF. As DNA, the CDR3 is TGTGCCAGCAGTCGACCGGGACTAGCGGTCAGCACAGATACGCAGTATTTT.

The chain carries TRBV9 and TRBJ2-7; 8 bases map to TRBD1. Germline-derived CDR1 and CDR2 are SGDLS and YYNGEE. The CDR3 contains 17 residues. Germline trimming cut 4 bases from V and 3 bases from J; bases unmatched to any gene: 15. The CDR3 here is CASSPLGQGILDYEQYF. The CDR3 bases are TGTGCCAGCAGCCCCCTAGGACAGGGAATTTTAGACTACGAGCAGTACTTC.

The V and J genes are TRBV7-2 and TRBJ2-7, with 7 positions matching TRBD2. Germline-derived CDR1 and CDR2 are SGHTA and FQGNSA. This CDR3 contains 14 residues. V was clipped by 3 bases and J by 1 base; unmatched bases: 3. The CDR3 here is CASSFSGGSYEQYF. CDR3 DNA: TGTGCCAGCAGCTTTTCGGGGGGATCCTACGAGCAGTACTTC.

The rearrangement uses TRBV27 and TRBJ2-1, with a possible D match to TRBD2 (6 bases). CDR3 length: 14 amino acids. Germline V gene sequence: CDR1 MNHEY, CDR2 SMNVEV (reference sequence). The germline V and J ends were trimmed by 10 bases and 2 bases, with 15 bases remaining between them. This chain's CDR3 is CATRPGLPYNEQFF. The CDR3 DNA is TGTGCCACCCGACCCGGACTACCCTACAATGAGCAGTTCTTC.

The table lists this clone with a few counts. The identical CDR3 is also encoded by other nucleotide sequences in the sample. The rearrangement uses TRBV27 and TRBJ1-5; 7 bases match TRBD1. The ends lost 4 bases at V and 2 bases at J; junction bases unmatched: 2. This CDR3 is 14 amino acids long. Per germline, CDR1 MNHEY and CDR2 SMNVEV (reference sequence). In nucleotides, the CDR3 is TGTGCCAGCAGTTATACAGGGGGCAATCAGCCCCAGCATTTT. Amino acids: CASSYTGGNQPQHF.

As to this clone: This sample also contains other DNA sequences that code for the same CDR3. The chain links TRBV4-1 to TRBJ2-7; D is unclear. Per germline, CDR1 MGHRA and CDR2 YSYEKL. There are 13 residues in the CDR3. Trimming removed 3 bases at V and 2 bases at J, with 8 bases between. The CDR3 DNA reads as TGCGCCAGCAGCCAGGGTGGAACCTACGAGCAGTACTTC. Protein sequence: CASSQGGTYEQYF.

CDR3 DNA: TGTGCCAGCAGGATAAGGGCCACAGATACGCAGTATTTT. Translation: CASRIRATDTQYF. The gene calls are TRBV6-1 and TRBJ2-3; D not certain. CDR1 is MNHNS and CDR2 is SASEGT in the germline V gene. The germline V and J ends were trimmed by 6 bases and 2 bases, with 9 bases remaining between them. This CDR3 has 13 amino acids.

The chain uses TRBV5-1 and TRBJ2-6; D is undetermined. V lost 4 bases and J 3 bases, leaving 14 bases between the germline ends. Germline V gene lookup returns CDR1 SGHRS and CDR2 YFSETQ. CDR3 length: 16 residues. The CDR3: CASSPLLDSGANVLTF. CDR3 bases: TGCGCCAGCAGCCCTTTGTTGGATAGTGGGGCCAACGTCCTGACTTTC.

The J gene is TRBJ2-2, the V gene TRBV7-8, with 9 bases matching TRBD1. Looked up from germline, CDR1 is SGHVS and CDR2 is FQNEAQ. V was clipped by 3 bases and J by 0 bases; unmatched bases: 8. CDR3 size: 18 residues. This CDR3 is CASSFPRDRDSNTGELFF. The CDR3 coding sequence is TGTGCCAGCAGCTTCCCCCGGGACAGGGATTCGAACACCGGGGAGCTGTTTTTT.

V and J are TRBV4-1 and TRBJ1-1, with 7 bases aligning to TRBD1. After removal of 2 bases from V and 5 bases from J, the junction contained 8 bases not matched to a gene. This CDR3 is built from 15 residues. Germline values: CDR1 MGHRA, CDR2 YSYEKL. The CDR3 here is CASSQFQGGGTEAFF. DNA of the CDR3: TGCGCCAGCAGCCAATTTCAGGGGGGAGGGACTGAAGCTTTCTTT.

The rearrangement links TRBV4-2 to TRBJ2-7, with TRBD1 identical over 7 bases. The V and J ends lost 3 bases and 2 bases, in that order; junction bases with no gene match: 10. The CDR3 spans 16 residues. Germline V gives CDR1 LGHNA, CDR2 YNFKEQ. CDR3 amino acids: CASSQEDRPKTYEQYF. The DNA of the CDR3 is TGTGCCAGCAGCCAGGAGGACAGGCCGAAAACCTACGAGCAGTACTTC.

This rearrangement joins TRBV11-2 to TRBJ2-7; D assignment may be TRBD1 or TRBD2 (5 bases each). The CDR3 is made up of 16 amino acids. Trimming cost V 1 base and J 0 bases, with 13 bases left between them. Germline lookup yields CDR1 SGHAT and CDR2 FQNNGV. The CDR3 loop is CASSLARGSGSYEQYF. Written as DNA, the CDR3 is TGTGCCAGCAGCTTAGCGAGGGGCTCGGGCTCCTACGAGCAGTACTTC.

Turning to this clone: The sample has other DNA sequences that encode this CDR3 too. The rearrangement joins TRBV9 to TRBJ2-1; D is unresolved. Germline CDR1 reads SGDLS; CDR2 reads YYNGEE. V dropped 2 bases and J dropped 6 bases, with 3 bases sitting between them. The CDR3 consists of 11 residues. The CDR3 DNA follows: TGTGCCAGCAGCGTTAGCAATGAGCAGTTCTTC. Amino acid sequence: CASSVSNEQFF.

The V call is TRBV7-9, the J call TRBJ2-7; D might be TRBD2 (6 bases). Germline values: CDR1 SEHNR, CDR2 FQNEAQ (reference sequence). The ends were cut back, 1 base at V and 3 bases at J, with 13 bases in the middle. The CDR3 length is 15 residues. The CDR3 DNA is TGTGCCAGCAGCTTAGTGGCTAGCGAAAACTACGAGCAGTACTTC. Translation: CASSLVASENYEQYF.

V and J are TRBV6-5 and TRBJ2-2; D gene uncertain. CDR1 and CDR2 (germline): MNHEY, SVGAGI. The CDR3 runs to 14 residues. V was cut by 2 bases and J by 4 bases, with 8 bases left in between. CDR3 bases: TGTGCCAGCAGTTACGAGATTAGCACCGGGGAGCTGTTTTTT. It specifies CASSYEISTGELFF.

This clone was seen a handful of times. The chain links TRBV28 to TRBJ1-1; 8 bases match TRBD1. This CDR3 comprises 13 residues. V was pared by 5 bases and J by 8 bases, with 7 bases of the junction left unmatched. Germline values: CDR1 MDHEN, CDR2 SYDVKM. The CDR3 sequence: CASSLRTGYEAFF. The CDR3 DNA sequence: TGTGCCAGCAGTCTTCGGACAGGGTACGAAGCTTTCTTT. Supplemented by reference TRBV28 and TRBJ1-1, the full variable domain reads DVKVTQSSRYLVKRTGEKVFLECVQDMDHENMFWYRQDPGLGLRLIYFSYDVKMKEKGDIPEGYSVSREKKERFSLILESASTNQTSMYLCASSLRTGYEAFFGQGTRLTVV.

The CDR3 reads CASSVERGNEQFF. DNA of the CDR3: TGTGCCAGCAGTGTAGAAAGGGGGAATGAGCAGTTCTTC. The chain employs TRBV27 and TRBJ2-1, with a possible D match to TRBD1 (6 bases). From germline, CDR1 is MNHEY and CDR2 SMNVEV (reference sequence). V lost 5 bases and J 7 bases, leaving 12 bases between the germline ends. The CDR3 extends over 13 amino acids.

The genes are TRBV6-1 and TRBJ1-1; 9 bases match TRBD1. This CDR3 is built from 13 residues. With V trimmed by 11 bases and J by 4 bases, 8 bases remained unmatched. Per germline, CDR1 MNHNS and CDR2 SASEGT. The CDR3 protein is CAGGYRGRTEAFF. The CDR3 bases are TGTGCCGGCGGCTACAGGGGGCGCACTGAAGCTTTCTTT.